The rows below give T cell receptor beta chains drawn from one sample of a study of blood T cell repertoires in COVID-19. Assay: immunoSEQ multiplex PCR; the TCRdb copy retains only in-frame clones and omits some. Altogether under 300,000 clones are present, approximately 90% being singletons, with the ten largest covering 2%. What was sequenced was PBMCs or T cells enriched from blood (not recorded which). The receptors shown here come from a woman aged 55 to 70 in a cohort exposed to, infected with or recovered from COVID-19 (not recorded which). Both conserved end residues are part of each CDR3. A D gene is named only where the DNA matches it firmly. Some rows have no size entry. The others give once, few or many, or a class for an expanded clone.

TRBJ2-7 few TRBV6-5 - CASQTRGYEQYF TGTGCCAGCCAAACGCGCGGATACGAGCAGTACTTC
TRBJ2-3 - TRBV27 TRBD2 CASSLVWLAGDTQYF TGTGCCAGCAGTTTGGTCTGGCTAGCGGGAGATACGCAGTATTTT
TRBJ2-1 - TRBV9 TRBD1 CASSDIRGNEQFF TGTGCCAGCAGCGATATCAGGGGGAATGAGCAGTTCTTC
TRBJ1-1 - TRBV5-4 - CASSFRGSNTEAFF TGTGCCAGCAGCTTTAGGGGGTCAAACACTGAAGCTTTCTTT
TRBJ2-7 - TRBV30 TRBD2 CAWSRERAPRGGEQYF TGTGCCTGGAGTCGCGAGAGAGCCCCCCGGGGGGGCGAGCAGTACTTC
TRBJ2-5 - TRBV6-1 TRBD1 CASSDPGAGGETQYF TGTGCCAGCAGTGACCCAGGGGCAGGGGGAGAGACCCAGTACTTC
TRBJ1-1 - TRBV19 TRBD1 CASSWDRDMNTEAFF TGTGCCAGTAGTTGGGACAGGGACATGAACACTGAAGCTTTCTTT
TRBJ1-6 - TRBV28 - CASRAAYSPLHF TGTGCCAGCAGGGCGGCTTATTCACCCCTCCACTTT
TRBJ2-1 - TRBV12-3/TRBV12-4 - CASSPREKQFF TGTGCCAGCAGTCCCCGGGAGAAGCAGTTCTTC
TRBJ2-1 - TRBV7-8 TRBD1 CASSLALWGSVVGTGMYNEQFF TGTGCCAGCAGCTTAGCGCTCTGGGGGTCGGTCGTGGGGACAGGGATGTACAATGAGCAGTTCTTC
TRBJ2-3 - TRBV19 TRBD2 CASSIPGTRKNTDTQYF TGTGCCAGTAGTATCCCCGGGACTAGAAAGAACACAGATACGCAGTATTTT
TRBJ1-1 - TRBV6-5 - CASRGTVSEAFF TGTGCCAGCAGGGGGACTGTGAGTGAAGCTTTCTTT
TRBJ2-3 once TRBV27 - CASSLQFTDTQYF TGTGCCAGCAGTTTGCAGTTCACAGATACGCAGTATTTT
TRBJ2-3 - TRBV11-3 TRBD2 CASSLGTSGTDTQYF TGTGCCAGCAGCTTAGGAACTAGCGGCACAGATACGCAGTATTTT
TRBJ2-6 - TRBV3-1/TRBV3-2 TRBD1 CASSHWTGSSSGANVLTF TGTGCCAGCAGCCACTGGACAGGATCCTCCTCTGGGGCCAACGTCCTGACTTTC
TRBJ2-5 - TRBV28 TRBD2 CASPPPGGLHETQYF TGTGCCAGCCCTCCCCCGGGGGGGCTCCACGAGACCCAGTACTTC
TRBJ1-1 - TRBV7-8 - CASSLAPPGSF TGTGCCAGCAGCTTAGCCCCGCCAGGATCCTTT
TRBJ2-1 - TRBV19 TRBD2 CASSTSGRVGEQFF TGTGCCAGTAGTACTAGCGGGAGGGTCGGTGAGCAGTTCTTC
TRBJ2-3 - TRBV11-3 TRBD2 CASSPGTAGGRTDTQYF TGTGCCAGCAGCCCTGGGACAGCGGGGGGACGAACAGATACGCAGTATTTT
TRBJ2-3 once TRBV7-3 - CASSPGTGYTDTQYF TGTGCCAGCAGCCCAGGCACGGGATACACAGATACGCAGTATTTT
TRBJ2-5 - TRBV5-4 TRBD1 CASSPGPTGGEETQYF TGTGCCAGCAGCCCCGGGCCGACAGGGGGCGAAGAGACCCAGTACTTC
TRBJ1-2 - TRBV12-3/TRBV12-4 - CASRSRGGDGYTF TGTGCCAGCAGGTCAAGAGGGGGGGATGGCTACACCTTC
TRBJ2-7 - TRBV2 - CASSPTGGYEQYF TGTGCCAGCAGTCCTACCGGGGGTTACGAGCAGTACTTC
TRBJ2-4 - TRBV5-3 TRBD1 CARSLKDRAKNIQYF TGTGCCAGAAGCTTGAAGGACAGGGCCAAAAACATTCAGTACTTC
TRBJ2-7 - TRBV24-1 - CATSPGWGLYF TGTGCCACCAGTCCCGGGTGGGGGCTGTACTTC
TRBJ2-2 - TRBV6-5 - CASSQGTGELFF TGTGCCAGCAGTCAGGGAACCGGGGAGCTGTTTTTT
TRBJ2-1 - TRBV10-3 TRBD2 CANGRGNEQFF TGTGCCAATGGGAGGGGCAATGAGCAGTTCTTC
TRBJ2-7 once TRBV28 TRBD2 CASSSAGGRGSRQYF TGTGCCAGCAGTTCAGCCGGCGGGAGGGGATCTAGGCAGTACTTC
TRBJ1-4 - TRBV28 - CASSLSPTNEKLFF TGTGCCAGCAGCCTCAGTCCCACTAATGAAAAACTGTTTTTT
TRBJ2-1 - TRBV28 TRBD2 CASSSPSGGGRAIAWNEQFF TGTGCCAGCAGTTCACCCTCGGGGGGCGGGAGGGCCATAGCGTGGAATGAGCAGTTCTTC
TRBJ1-6 - TRBV6-5 - CASSFGGAPLHF TGTGCCAGCAGTTTCGGGGGGGCACCCCTCCACTTT
TRBJ2-1 once TRBV23-1 TRBD1 CASSPPGQGNNEQFF TGCGCCAGCAGTCCTCCGGGACAGGGAAACAATGAGCAGTTCTTC
TRBJ2-7 - TRBV6-2/TRBV6-3 TRBD1 CASSYSSDRVSSYEQYF TGTGCCAGCAGTTACTCCTCGGACAGGGTGAGCTCCTACGAGCAGTACTTC
TRBJ2-1 - TRBV18 TRBD1 CASSPEGDRDLLEDNEQFF TGTGCCAGCTCACCAGAGGGGGACAGGGATCTGCTAGAAGACAATGAGCAGTTCTTC
TRBJ1-2 - TRBV27 TRBD1 CASRTQGRSYGYTF TGTGCCAGCCGCACACAGGGGCGGAGTTATGGCTACACCTTC
TRBJ1-5 - TRBV28 - CASSLGGTRNQPQHF TGTGCCAGCAGTTTAGGGGGGACTCGCAATCAGCCCCAGCATTTT
TRBJ2-1 - TRBV28 - CASSLAYLTYNEQFF TGTGCCAGCAGTTTAGCGTACCTCACCTACAATGAGCAGTTCTTC
TRBJ2-3 - TRBV11-2 - CASSPRESTDTQYF TGTGCCAGCAGCCCACGGGAGTCGACAGATACGCAGTATTTT
TRBJ2-7 - TRBV25-1 - CASREPLTIFYEQYF TGTGCCAGCAGGGAACCCCTGACTATTTTCTACGAGCAGTACTTC
TRBJ2-7 - TRBV28 TRBD1 CASSPQGAQGLYEQYF TGTGCCAGCAGCCCACAGGGGGCTCAAGGACTCTACGAGCAGTACTTC
TRBJ1-4 - TRBV28 - CASSLRRPEKLFF TGTGCCAGCAGTTTACGGCGGCCCGAAAAACTGTTTTTT
TRBJ1-5 few TRBV5-6 - CASSLRGIGANQPQHF TGTGCCAGCAGCTTGCGGGGGATAGGGGCAAATCAGCCCCAGCATTTT
TRBJ1-5 - TRBV28 TRBD1 CASRNPGQEYYSNQPQHF TGTGCCAGCAGGAATCCGGGACAGGAATATTATAGCAATCAGCCCCAGCATTTT
TRBJ2-2 - TRBV2 TRBD2 CASSGTSGNTGELFF TGTGCCAGCAGTGGGACTAGCGGGAACACCGGGGAGCTGTTTTTT
TRBJ1-5 - TRBV2 - CASMGEGAQPQHF TGTGCCAGCATGGGGGAGGGAGCTCAGCCCCAGCATTTT
TRBJ2-7 - TRBV7-9 - CASSLGVGRGYEQYF TGTGCCAGCAGCTTAGGAGTCGGTAGAGGTTACGAGCAGTACTTC
TRBJ2-3 - TRBV5-4 - CASSSQGDASDTQYF TGTGCCAGCAGCTCTCAAGGGGATGCCTCAGATACGCAGTATTTT
TRBJ1-2 - TRBV18 TRBD1 CASSADRAPNYGYTF TGTGCCAGCTCAGCCGACAGGGCCCCAAACTATGGCTACACCTTC
TRBJ1-5 - TRBV27 TRBD1 CASSFRQGAAQPQHF TGTGCCAGCAGTTTTCGGCAGGGGGCGGCTCAGCCCCAGCATTTT
TRBJ1-6 - TRBV5-1 TRBD1 CASSVEGAHNSPLHF TGCGCCAGCAGCGTTGAGGGGGCCCATAATTCACCCCTCCACTTT
TRBJ2-1 - TRBV5-1 TRBD2 CASDPLAGGGNEQFF TGCGCCAGTGACCCACTAGCGGGAGGCGGCAATGAGCAGTTCTTC
TRBJ2-1 once TRBV6-1 - CASSEAGGPGEQFF TGTGCCAGCAGTGAAGCGGGGGGGCCCGGGGAGCAGTTCTTC
TRBJ1-2 - TRBV6-2/TRBV6-3 TRBD1 CASSVQDRADYGYTF TGTGCCAGCAGTGTCCAGGACAGGGCGGACTATGGCTACACCTTC
TRBJ2-7 - TRBV5-1 TRBD2 CASSLFPGEGTYEQYF TGCGCCAGCAGCTTGTTCCCGGGGGAGGGAACCTACGAGCAGTACTTC